The sequence of this T cell receptor beta chain was determined in a study of naive and memory T cell subsets. Study results and caveats: Each distinct alpha or beta sequence counts as one clonotype.

As for this clonotype: Its antigen is not known.

The CDR3 consists of 13 residues. Trimming left V 7 bases short and J 3 bases short, with 10 bases between. The V gene's germline CDR1 is DFQATT and CDR2 SNEGSKA (reference sequence). Both TRBC1 and TRBC2 were covered by a beta constant-region primer of two equimolar oligonucleotides. Nested alpha and beta constant-region primers with the SP2 primer drove four PCR rounds on ligated cDNA. An oligonucleotide with the SP2 primer and a 12-nucleotide UMI was ligated to the cDNA 3' end. MiXCR, applied by TCRdb to the UMI-ligation and nested PCR reads, yields one record per CDR3 protein. The sample has 95,000 to 150,000 distinct CDR3 sequences, over 30% seen once.

Sequenced sample: central memory CD4+ T cells from blood. This sequence joins TRBV20-1 and TRBJ1-6; D is uncertain. The sequence was obtained from a human donor in good health. The CDR3 DNA follows: TGCAGTGGGGTTGGATTCTATAATTCACCCCTCCACTTT. Residues: CSGVGFYNSPLHF.